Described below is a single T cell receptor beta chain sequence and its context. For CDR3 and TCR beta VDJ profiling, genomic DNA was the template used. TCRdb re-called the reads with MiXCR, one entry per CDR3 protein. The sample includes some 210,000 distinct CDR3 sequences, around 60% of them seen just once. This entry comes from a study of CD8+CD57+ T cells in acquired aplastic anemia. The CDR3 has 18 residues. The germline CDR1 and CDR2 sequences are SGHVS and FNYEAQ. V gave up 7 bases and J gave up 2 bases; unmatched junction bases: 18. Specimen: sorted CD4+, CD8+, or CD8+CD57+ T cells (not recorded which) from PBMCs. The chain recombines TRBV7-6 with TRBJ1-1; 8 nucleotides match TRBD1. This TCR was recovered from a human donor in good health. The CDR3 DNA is TGTGCCAGCACCTACACAGGGGGTGAAGAGACAGTCAACACTGAAGCTTTCTTT. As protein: CASTYTGGEETVNTEAFF.